This TCR beta chain is drawn from a study of metastatic and nonmetastatic thyroid tumors. Overall study: The study looked at repertoires side by side in blood and in tumor or nodule tissue from malignant and benign thyroid patients.

There are many counts of this clone. Its antigen is unknown. General study results and limits: Relative to benign nodules, malignant thyroid tumors were reportedly characterized by significantly elevated TCR beta diversity in blood and tumor.

In the study's own analysis: In papillary thyroid cancer, a distant-metastasis classifier was built using CDR3 differences across clinicopathological groups. TCRdb re-called clones from the PCR reads using MiXCR. TCRdb, rather than the study authors, made the V and J calls. The data contain about 32,000 clones, under 20% of them singletons. There were no patients who had received any treatment before thyroid surgery. Germline CDR1 is SGHRS and CDR2 is YFSETQ. This CDR3 comprises 12 residues. V lost 8 bases, J lost 4 bases, and 12 bases lay in between. This TCR was sampled from a female donor with papillary thyroid cancer or a benign thyroid nodule (not recorded which). Some clones in this sample may be carry-over from other donors' samples. The sample taken for sequencing was blood. V gene TRBV5-1 combines with J gene TRBJ2-5; D might be TRBD1 (5 bases). CDR3 sequence (DNA): TGCGCCAGAGGGGTTGCGAGAGAGACCCAGTACTTC. This translates into CARGVARETQYF.